This is a list of T cell receptor beta chains from one sample in a study of blood T cells in healthy people across ages. Each CDR3 protein gets one entry after TCRdb re-called the 5' RACE reads with MiXCR. Seen here are approximately 960,000 distinct CDR3 sequences, roughly 28% observed once, and the top ten hold 10%. These sequences were also reported in another study, on T cells of mothers and their children.

Material for sequencing was blood. The receptors here all came from a woman in her thirties or forties in good health. Each CDR3 is given without its conserved first and last residue. Fields, in order: V gene, J gene, CDR3 length, CDR3 protein.

TRBV5-1	TRBJ1-6	13	ASSLERSDNSPLH
TRBV29-1	TRBJ2-7	10	SVATGSYEQY
TRBV28	TRBJ1-1	9	ASLGGLEAF
TRBV6-5	TRBJ1-2	13	ASRPRTGGNYGYT
TRBV7-2	TRBJ2-1	10	ASSLLRQGTF
TRBV20-1	TRBJ2-7	12	SASAGQGAREQY
TRBV20-1	TRBJ2-5	12	SVTPTGGQETQY
TRBV12-3/TRBV12-4	TRBJ1-4	14	ASSLGFRQGNEKLF
TRBV29-1	NA	10	SVGLASHEQY
TRBV24-1	TRBJ1-2	13	ATSDARDDSYGYT
TRBV29-1	TRBJ1-1	11	SVATGLGTEAF
TRBV5-1	TRBJ2-2	11	ASSLNTRAGLF
TRBV5-1	TRBJ2-1	13	ASSLDKASYNEQF
TRBV9	TRBJ2-4	13	ASSSGGRRDNEQY
TRBV20-1	TRBJ2-7	12	SAISQGARYEQY
TRBV29-1	TRBJ2-3	11	SVTNSSAGTQY
TRBV5-1	TRBJ2-5	12	ASSLSAVAETQY
TRBV15	TRBJ1-1	14	ATSRGGGDRGTEAF
TRBV29-1	TRBJ2-5	12	SVAEGRGQETQY
TRBV5-1	TRBJ2-7	12	ASTRGAATYEQY
TRBV12-3/TRBV12-4	TRBJ1-5	13	ASSLVGGGGQPQH
TRBV12-3/TRBV12-4	TRBJ2-1	14	ASTGSHTGDYNEQF
TRBV28	TRBJ2-1	16	ASPRSGVSHLSYNEQF
TRBV4-1	TRBJ1-1	12	ASSQDGQGIEAF
TRBV7-2	TRBJ2-7	14	ASSSQTGGAFYEQY
TRBV7-2	TRBJ2-7	11	ASSLLTADEQY
TRBV10-3	TRBJ1-1	11	AISDRDNTEAF
TRBV20-1	TRBJ2-1	12	SARDRASYNEQF
TRBV12-3/TRBV12-4	TRBJ1-1	12	ASSNVGGGSEAF
TRBV5-1	TRBJ1-2	13	ASRLPGQGPEGYT
TRBV2	TRBJ2-3	13	ASRPGSGSTDTQY
TRBV9	TRBJ2-3	12	ASSSPGGRDTQY
TRBV5-5	TRBJ2-3	14	ASSFGLAGALDTQY
TRBV6-2/TRBV6-3	TRBJ2-3	14	ASSYGQGAYTDTQY
TRBV28	TRBJ1-1	12	ASSSFLRVAEAF
TRBV7-2	TRBJ2-1	8	ASIGNEQF
TRBV28	TRBJ1-5	11	ASRTQSNQPQH
TRBV7-8	TRBJ2-5	14	ASSLTLAGGQGTQY
TRBV29-1	TRBJ1-2	8	SVLSYGYT
TRBV2	TRBJ2-4	12	ASRVTLAKNIQY
TRBV15	TRBJ2-7	13	ATSRGMASSYEQY
TRBV4-3	TRBJ1-6	12	ASSQGGTPSPLH
TRBV7-2	TRBJ1-5	13	ASSVGGRGYQPQH
TRBV10-3	TRBJ2-1	13	AISESSGSQNEQF
TRBV7-3	TRBJ2-3	11	ASSPAPRDTQY
TRBV4-3	TRBJ2-3	14	ASSQDWGEDTDTQY
TRBV9	TRBJ2-3	15	ASSGSTSGGPLDTQY
TRBV5-6	TRBJ2-4	13	ASSLKGIMAEEQY
TRBV9	TRBJ2-3	15	ASSVDARGGHTDTQY
TRBV27	TRBJ2-1	13	ASSSAGQDGGEQF
TRBV7-2	TRBJ2-1	10	ASSSTFDEQF
TRBV6-5	TRBJ1-2	12	ASRGSGPNYGYT
TRBV5-5	TRBJ2-6	18	ASSFTEGGNHPSGANVLT
TRBV5-1	TRBJ1-6	14	AGSLQTGALNSPLH
TRBV6-6	TRBJ2-7	12	ASGPRQVVYEQY
TRBV7-9	TRBJ1-1	13	ASSLPTGWNTEAF
TRBV5-1	TRBJ2-7	7	ASGDEQY
TRBV7-2	TRBJ2-3	15	ASSSRSTSGARGTQY
TRBV29-1	TRBJ1-5	12	SVVSGDSNQPQH